Sequencing of this TCR beta chain was carried out in a study of T cell changes during pregnancy in multiple sclerosis. The length of the CDR3 is 16 residues. CDR1 SGHNT and CDR2 YYREEE come from the germline V gene (reference sequence). This table comes from immunoSEQ multiplex PCR, and its TCRdb copy is limited to in-frame clones, with some not included. Here the sample spans more than 55,000 clones, 89% being singletons. A remark on this clone: One end of the junction does not line up with germline, which may come from a read error.

The receptor's source is a female donor with multiple sclerosis, enrolled in a pregnancy study. This material consisted of peripheral blood, taken after pregnancy. The chain has TRBV5-4 and TRBJ2-5; 12 bases are a match to TRBD2. The CDR3 nucleotides are TGTACCAGCAGCGCATGGCTAGCGGGGGGGACGGAGACCCAGTACTTC. Its protein product is CTSSAWLAGGTETQYF.